This T cell receptor (beta chain) derives from a study of identifying expanded T cells in peripheral blood. Collection occurred without any documented infections or immune events in donors. Study outcomes and limitations: Clone count variance between approximately two-week samples rose with total template count. Over around two and four weeks, about 15 and 19 clones changed, versus approximately 1.2 between replicates.

The junction had 7 bases not matched to a gene; V was cut back by 8 bases and J by 3 bases. CDR1 MGHDK and CDR2 SYGVNS come from the germline V gene. This CDR3 has 14 residues. Regarding this clone: The target antigen is unknown.

Data came from immunoSEQ multiplex PCR; TCRdb stores just in-frame clones and leaves some out. The sample shows some 95,000 clones, approximately 86% of them seen only once. The sequenced sample consisted of blood. The source is a person between 18 and 70 years old in good health. V usage is TRBV25-1 and J usage is TRBJ1-3; 7 nucleotides agree with TRBD1. Here the CDR3 DNA reads TGTGCCAGCTCCACAGGGGTTTATGGAAACACCATATATTTT. Protein sequence: CASSTGVYGNTIYF.